The T cell receptor beta chain under discussion was sequenced for a study of cytomegalovirus exposure and HLA in healthy donors. This clone has just a few counts. What it binds is unknown. Every donor was a healthy person donating bone marrow. A multiplex PCR was run with 60 Vbeta primers and 13 Jbeta primers. Assay: immunoSEQ multiplex PCR; the TCRdb copy retains only in-frame clones and omits some. Here the sample spans 35,000 to 45,000 clones, nearly 70% being singletons. Study conclusions and caveats: TCR beta V- and J-gene trimming, according to a later analysis, was linked to a missense DCLRE1C variant. CMV serostatus was the sole immune exposure data available. Researchers catalogued under 200 TCR beta chains as cytomegalovirus-associated.

Sequencing was carried out using PBMCs. This sequence originates from a man under 40 in good health and CMV-seronegative.

The CDR3 here is CARSSPGQTINTEAFF. The CDR3 DNA sequence: TGTGCCAGAAGCTCTCCGGGACAGACGATAAACACTGAAGCTTTCTTT. This chain uses TRBV7-5 with TRBJ1-1; the table assigns TRBD1, which was not confirmed against the DNA. TRBV7-5 has pseudogene status. The CDR3 length is 16 residues.